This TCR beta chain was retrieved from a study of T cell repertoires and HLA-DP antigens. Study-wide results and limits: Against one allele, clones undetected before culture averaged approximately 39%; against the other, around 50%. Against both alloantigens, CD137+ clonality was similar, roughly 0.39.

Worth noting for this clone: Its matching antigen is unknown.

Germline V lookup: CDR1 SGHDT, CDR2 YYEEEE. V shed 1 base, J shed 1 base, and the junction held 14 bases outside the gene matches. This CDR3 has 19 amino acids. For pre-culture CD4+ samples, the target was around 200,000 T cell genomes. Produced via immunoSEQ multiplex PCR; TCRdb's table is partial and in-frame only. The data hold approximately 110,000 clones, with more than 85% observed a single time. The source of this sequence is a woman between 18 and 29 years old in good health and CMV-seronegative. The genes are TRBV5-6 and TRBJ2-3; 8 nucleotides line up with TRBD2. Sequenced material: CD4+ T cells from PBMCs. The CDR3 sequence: CASSLPARRRRGGTDTQYF. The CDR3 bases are TGTGCCAGCAGCTTGCCCGCCAGACGGCGGCGGGGGGGCACAGATACGCAGTATTTT.